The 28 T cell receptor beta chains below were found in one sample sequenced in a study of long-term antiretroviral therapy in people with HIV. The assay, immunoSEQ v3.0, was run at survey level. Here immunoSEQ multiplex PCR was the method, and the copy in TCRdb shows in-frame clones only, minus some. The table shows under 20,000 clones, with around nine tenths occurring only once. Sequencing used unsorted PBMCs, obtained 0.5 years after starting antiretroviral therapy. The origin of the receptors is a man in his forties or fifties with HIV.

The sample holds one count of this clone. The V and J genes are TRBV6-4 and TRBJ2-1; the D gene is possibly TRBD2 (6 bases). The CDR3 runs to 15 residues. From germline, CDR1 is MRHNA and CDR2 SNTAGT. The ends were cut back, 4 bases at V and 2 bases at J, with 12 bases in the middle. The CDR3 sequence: CASSVVAGTYNEQFF. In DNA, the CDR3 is TGTGCCAGCAGTGTTGTGGCGGGAACCTACAATGAGCAGTTCTTC.

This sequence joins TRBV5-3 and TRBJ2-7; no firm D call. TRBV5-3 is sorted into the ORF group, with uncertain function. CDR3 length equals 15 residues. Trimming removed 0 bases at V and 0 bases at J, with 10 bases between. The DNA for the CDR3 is TGTGCCAGAAGCTTGGAAGATCGCGTCTCCTACGAGCAGTACTTC. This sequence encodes CARSLEDRVSYEQYF.

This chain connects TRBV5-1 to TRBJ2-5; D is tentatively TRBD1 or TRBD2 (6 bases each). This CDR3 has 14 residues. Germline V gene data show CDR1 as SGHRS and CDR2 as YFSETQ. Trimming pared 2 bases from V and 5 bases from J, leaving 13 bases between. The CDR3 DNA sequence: TGCGCCAGCAGCTTAGGAGGGGGGCGGGAGACCCAGTACTTC. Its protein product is CASSLGGGRETQYF. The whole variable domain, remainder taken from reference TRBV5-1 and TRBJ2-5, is KAGVTQTPRYLIKTRGQQVTLSCSPISGHRSVSWYQQTPGQGLQFLFEYFSETQRNKGNFPGRFSGRQFSNSRSEMNVSTLELGDSALYLCASSLGGGRETQYFGPGTRLLVL.

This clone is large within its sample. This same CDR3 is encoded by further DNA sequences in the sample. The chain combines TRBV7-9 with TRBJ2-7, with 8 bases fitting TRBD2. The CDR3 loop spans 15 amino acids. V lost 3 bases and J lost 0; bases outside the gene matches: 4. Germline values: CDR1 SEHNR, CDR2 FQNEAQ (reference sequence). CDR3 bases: TGTGCCAGCAGCTTCAGCGGGGGTCCCTCCTACGAGCAGTACTTC. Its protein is CASSFSGGPSYEQYF. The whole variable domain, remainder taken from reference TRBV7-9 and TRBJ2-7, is DTGVSQNPRHKITKRGQNVTFRCDPISEHNRLYWYRQTLGQGPEFLTYFQNEAQLEKSRLLSDRFSAERPKGSFSTLEIQRTEQGDSAMYLCASSFSGGPSYEQYFGPGTRLTVT.

The CDR3 is CASSLGGQGAYGYTF. DNA of the CDR3: TGTGCCAGCAGTTTAGGGGGACAGGGGGCCTATGGCTACACCTTC. The J gene is TRBJ1-2, the V gene TRBV28; 12 bases are shared with TRBD1. CDR1 and CDR2 (germline): MDHEN, SYDVKM. The V gene end was trimmed by 2 bases and the J gene end by 4 bases; junction bases not matched to a gene: 2. This CDR3 spans 15 amino acids.

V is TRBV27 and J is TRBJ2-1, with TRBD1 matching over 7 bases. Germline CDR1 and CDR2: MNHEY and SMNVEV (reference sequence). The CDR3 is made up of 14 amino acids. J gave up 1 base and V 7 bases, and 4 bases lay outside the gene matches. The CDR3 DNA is TGTGCCAGCAATGAACAGGGGTCCTACAATGAGCAGTTCTTC. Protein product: CASNEQGSYNEQFF.

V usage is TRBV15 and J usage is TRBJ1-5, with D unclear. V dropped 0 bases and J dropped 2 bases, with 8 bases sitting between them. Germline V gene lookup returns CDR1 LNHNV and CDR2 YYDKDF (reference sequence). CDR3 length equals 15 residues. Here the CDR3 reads CATSREGSRNQPQHF. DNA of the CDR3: TGTGCCACCAGCAGAGAGGGCAGCCGCAATCAGCCCCAGCATTTT. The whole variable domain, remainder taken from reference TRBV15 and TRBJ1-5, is DAMVIQNPRYQVTQFGKPVTLSCSQTLNHNVMYWYQQKSSQAPKLLFHYYDKDFNNEADTPDNFQSRRPNTSFCFLDIRSPGLGDTAMYLCATSREGSRNQPQHFGDGTRLSIL.

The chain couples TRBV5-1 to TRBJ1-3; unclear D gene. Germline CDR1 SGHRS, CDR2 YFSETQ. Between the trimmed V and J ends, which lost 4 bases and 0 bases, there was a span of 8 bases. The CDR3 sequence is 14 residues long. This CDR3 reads CASSPSHSGNTIYF. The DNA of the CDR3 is TGCGCCAGCAGCCCCTCACACTCTGGAAACACCATATATTTT.

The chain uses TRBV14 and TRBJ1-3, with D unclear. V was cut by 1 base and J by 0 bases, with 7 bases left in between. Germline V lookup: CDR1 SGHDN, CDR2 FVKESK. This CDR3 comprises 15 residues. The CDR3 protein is CASSQGRSSGNTIYF. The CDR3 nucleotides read TGTGCCAGCAGCCAAGGACGGTCCTCTGGAAACACCATATATTTT.

CDR3 protein: CASSIQGGNSPLHF. In nucleotides, the CDR3 is TGCGCCAGCAGCATACAGGGGGGGAATTCACCCCTCCACTTT. The gene calls are TRBV5-1 and TRBJ1-6; 8 positions agree with TRBD1. The CDR3 consists of 14 residues. Germline V gene data show CDR1 as SGHRS and CDR2 as YFSETQ. The V and J ends lost 4 bases and 7 bases, in that order; junction bases with no gene match: 4.

CDR3 sequence reads: CASSQDRDSNYGYTF. CDR3 DNA: TGTGCCAGCAGCCAAGATCGTGACAGCAACTATGGCTACACCTTC. This chain links TRBV4-2 with TRBJ1-2; D perhaps matches TRBD1 (5 bases). Trimming removed 0 bases from V and 2 bases from J, with 10 bases in between. Germline V gene data show CDR1 as LGHNA and CDR2 as YNFKEQ. The CDR3 contains 15 residues.

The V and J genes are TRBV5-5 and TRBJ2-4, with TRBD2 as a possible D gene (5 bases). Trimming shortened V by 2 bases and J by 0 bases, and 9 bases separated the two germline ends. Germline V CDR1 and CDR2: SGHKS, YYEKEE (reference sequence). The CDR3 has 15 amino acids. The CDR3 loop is CASSFDGVAKNIQYF. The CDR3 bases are TGTGCCAGCAGCTTTGACGGGGTAGCCAAAAACATTCAGTACTTC.

CDR3 region: CASSLFAGGRVYEQYF. CDR3 sequence (DNA): TGTGCCAGCAGTTTATTCGCAGGGGGCAGGGTCTACGAGCAGTACTTC. This chain links TRBV27 with TRBJ2-7; 8 positions match TRBD1. V shed 1 base, J shed 3 bases, and the junction held 8 bases outside the gene matches. The CDR3 sequence is 16 residues long. Per germline, CDR1 MNHEY and CDR2 SMNVEV (reference sequence).

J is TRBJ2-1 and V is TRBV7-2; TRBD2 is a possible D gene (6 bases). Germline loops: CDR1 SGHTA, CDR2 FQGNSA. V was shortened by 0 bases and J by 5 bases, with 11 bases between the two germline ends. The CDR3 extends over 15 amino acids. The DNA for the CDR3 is TGTGCCAGCAGCTTAGCGGGGGGTGCCCACAATGAGCAGTTCTTC. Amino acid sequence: CASSLAGGAHNEQFF.

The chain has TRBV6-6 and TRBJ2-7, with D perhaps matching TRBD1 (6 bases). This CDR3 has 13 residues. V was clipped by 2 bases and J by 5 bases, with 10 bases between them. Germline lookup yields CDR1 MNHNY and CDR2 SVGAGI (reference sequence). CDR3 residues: CASSYPQGDEQYF. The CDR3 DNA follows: TGTGCCAGCAGTTACCCACAGGGTGACGAGCAGTACTTC.

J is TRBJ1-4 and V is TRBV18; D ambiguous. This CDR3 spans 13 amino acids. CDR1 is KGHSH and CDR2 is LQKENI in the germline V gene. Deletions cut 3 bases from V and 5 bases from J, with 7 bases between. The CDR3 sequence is CASSPGMNEKLFF. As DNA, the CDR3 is TGTGCCAGCTCACCCGGAATGAATGAAAAACTGTTTTTT.

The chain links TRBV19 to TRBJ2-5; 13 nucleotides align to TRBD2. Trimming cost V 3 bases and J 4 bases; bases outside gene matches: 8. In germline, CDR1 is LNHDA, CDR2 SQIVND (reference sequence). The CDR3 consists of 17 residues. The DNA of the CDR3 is TGTGCCAGTAGTATCCGGACTAGCGGGAGTTCTGGAGAGACCCAGTACTTC. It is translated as CASSIRTSGSSGETQYF.

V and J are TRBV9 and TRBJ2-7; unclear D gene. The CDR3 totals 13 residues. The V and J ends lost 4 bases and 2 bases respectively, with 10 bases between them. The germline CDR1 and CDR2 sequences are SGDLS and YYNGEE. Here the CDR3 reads CASSPPTPYEQYF. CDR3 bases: TGTGCCAGCAGCCCTCCCACACCCTACGAGCAGTACTTC.

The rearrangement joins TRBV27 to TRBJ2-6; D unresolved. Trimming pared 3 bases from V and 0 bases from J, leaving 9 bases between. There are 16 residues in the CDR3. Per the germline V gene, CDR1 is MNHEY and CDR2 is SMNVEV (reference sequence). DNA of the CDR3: TGTGCCAGCAGTTTCGGTTTCGGCTCTGGGGCCAACGTCCTGACTTTC. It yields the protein CASSFGFGSGANVLTF.

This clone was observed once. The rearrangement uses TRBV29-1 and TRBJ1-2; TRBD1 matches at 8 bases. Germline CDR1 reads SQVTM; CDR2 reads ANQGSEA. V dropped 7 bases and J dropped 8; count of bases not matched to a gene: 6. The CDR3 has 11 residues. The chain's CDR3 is CSARQGLGYTF. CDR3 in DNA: TGCAGCGCCCGACAGGGGCTAGGCTACACCTTC.

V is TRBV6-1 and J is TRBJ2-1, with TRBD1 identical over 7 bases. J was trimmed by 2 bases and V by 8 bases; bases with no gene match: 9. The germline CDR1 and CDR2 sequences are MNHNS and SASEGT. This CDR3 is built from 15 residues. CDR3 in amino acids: CASGTDLSPYNEQFF. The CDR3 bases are TGTGCCAGCGGGACAGATTTGTCCCCCTACAATGAGCAGTTCTTC.

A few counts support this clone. Written as DNA, the CDR3 is TGTGCCAGCAGGGGGACCGGGGAGCTGTTTTTT. Residues: CASRGTGELFF. J is TRBJ2-2 and V is TRBV28; D is ambiguous. Germline values: CDR1 MDHEN, CDR2 SYDVKM. V gave up 6 bases and J gave up 5 bases, with 4 bases separating them. CDR3 length: 11 amino acids.

The CDR3 DNA follows: TGCGCCAGCAGCTTCACAGGAACCTACGAGCAGTACTTC. Amino acid sequence: CASSFTGTYEQYF. This chain uses TRBV5-1 with TRBJ2-7, with D tentatively TRBD1 (5 bases). This CDR3 region has 13 residues. V dropped 2 bases and J dropped 2 bases, with 8 bases sitting between them. Germline lookup yields CDR1 SGHRS and CDR2 YFSETQ.

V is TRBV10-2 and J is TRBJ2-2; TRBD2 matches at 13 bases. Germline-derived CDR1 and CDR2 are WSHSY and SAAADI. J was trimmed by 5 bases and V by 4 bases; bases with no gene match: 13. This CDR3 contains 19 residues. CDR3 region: CASSGGGLAGPSGTGELFF. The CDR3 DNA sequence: TGCGCCAGCAGTGGGGGGGGACTAGCGGGGCCTTCGGGGACCGGGGAGCTGTTTTTT.

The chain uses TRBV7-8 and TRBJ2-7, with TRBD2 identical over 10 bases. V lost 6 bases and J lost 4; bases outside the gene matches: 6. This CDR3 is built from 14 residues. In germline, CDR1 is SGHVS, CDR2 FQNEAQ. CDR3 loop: CASSFGLAEYEQYF. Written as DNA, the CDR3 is TGTGCCAGCAGTTTCGGACTAGCGGAATACGAGCAGTACTTC.

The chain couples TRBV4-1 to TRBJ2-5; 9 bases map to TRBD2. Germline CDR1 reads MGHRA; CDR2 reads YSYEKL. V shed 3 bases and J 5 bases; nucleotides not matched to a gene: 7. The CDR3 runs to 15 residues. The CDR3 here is CASSQGGLARETQYF. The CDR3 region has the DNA TGCGCCAGCAGCCAGGGTGGACTAGCGCGGGAGACCCAGTACTTC.

For the CDR3, the DNA is TGTGCCAGCACTCACCCCCTGGGGACCTACGAGCAGTACTTC. Translating gives CASTHPLGTYEQYF. This chain joins TRBV28 and TRBJ2-7; D not certain. Germline V gene data show CDR1 as MDHEN and CDR2 as SYDVKM. This CDR3 has 14 residues. Trimming left V 7 bases short and J 2 bases short, with 15 bases between.

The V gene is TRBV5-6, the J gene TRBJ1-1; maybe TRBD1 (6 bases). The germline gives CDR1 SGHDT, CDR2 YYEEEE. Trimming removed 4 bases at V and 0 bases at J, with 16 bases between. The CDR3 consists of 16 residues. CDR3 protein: CASSIIQGLMNTEAFF. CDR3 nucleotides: TGTGCCAGCAGCATTATACAGGGACTAATGAACACTGAAGCTTTCTTT.